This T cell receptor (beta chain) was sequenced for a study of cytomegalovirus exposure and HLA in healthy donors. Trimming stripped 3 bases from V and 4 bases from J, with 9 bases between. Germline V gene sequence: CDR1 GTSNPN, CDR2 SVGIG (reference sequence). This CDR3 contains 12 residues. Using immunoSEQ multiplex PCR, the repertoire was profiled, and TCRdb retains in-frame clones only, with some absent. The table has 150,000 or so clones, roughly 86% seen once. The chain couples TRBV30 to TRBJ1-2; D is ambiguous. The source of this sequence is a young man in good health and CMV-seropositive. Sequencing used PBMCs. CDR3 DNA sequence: TGTGCCTGGAGACAGCTATCCTATGGCTACACCTTC. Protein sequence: CAWRQLSYGYTF.